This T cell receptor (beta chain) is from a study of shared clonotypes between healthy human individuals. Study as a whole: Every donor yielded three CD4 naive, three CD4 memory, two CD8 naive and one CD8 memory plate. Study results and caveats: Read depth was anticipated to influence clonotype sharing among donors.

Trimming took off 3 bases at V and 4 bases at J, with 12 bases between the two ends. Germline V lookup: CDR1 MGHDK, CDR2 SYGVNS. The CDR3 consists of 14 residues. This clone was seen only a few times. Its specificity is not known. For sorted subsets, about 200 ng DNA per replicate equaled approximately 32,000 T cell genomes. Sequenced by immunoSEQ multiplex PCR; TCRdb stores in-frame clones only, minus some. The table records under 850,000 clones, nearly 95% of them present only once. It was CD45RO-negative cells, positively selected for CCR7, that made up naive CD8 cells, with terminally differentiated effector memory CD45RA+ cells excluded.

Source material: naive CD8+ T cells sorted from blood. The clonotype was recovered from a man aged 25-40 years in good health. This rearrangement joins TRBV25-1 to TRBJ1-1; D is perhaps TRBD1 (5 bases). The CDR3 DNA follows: TGTGCCAGCAGTGATAACGGGGGGACCACTGAAGCTTTCTTT. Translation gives CASSDNGGTTEAFF.